The next 24 T cell receptor beta chains were all read from a single sample in a study of T cells in Graves' hyperthyroidism and ophthalmopathy. The TCR beta CDR3 regions underwent amplification using RNA transcripts as the source. When the TCR CDR3 underwent first-round RT-PCR, the HTBI primer set was used. In TCRdb, the multiplex PCR reads were re-called with MiXCR into one record per CDR3 protein. The table shows fewer than 350,000 distinct CDR3 sequences, with approximately 16% occurring only once. Source material: blood. These receptors all stem from a woman aged 50 to 65 with Graves' hyperthyroidism that later progressed to Graves' ophthalmopathy.

This clonotype was counted ten times or more. This chain links TRBV4-1 with TRBJ2-5; the match to TRBD1 covers 9 bases. The CDR3 is made up of 16 amino acids. Trimming removed 3 bases from V and 6 bases from J; junction bases left unmatched: 11. In germline, CDR1 is MGHRA, CDR2 YSYEKL. This chain's CDR3 is CASSQLPGQGSKTQYF. CDR3 bases: TGCGCCAGCAGCCAGCTACCCGGACAGGGGTCGAAGACCCAGTACTTC.

This clonotype came up many times. The chain is built from TRBV6-6 and TRBJ2-3, with unresolved D. V was cut by 2 bases and J by 6 bases, with 3 bases left in between. This CDR3 comprises 11 residues. Germline loops: CDR1 MNHNY, CDR2 SVGAGI (reference sequence). The DNA for the CDR3 is TGTGCCAGCAGTTACATGGATACGCAGTATTTT. This sequence encodes CASSYMDTQYF.

This clonotype came up many times. The V and J genes are TRBV28 and TRBJ1-2; D is undetermined. The V gene's germline CDR1 is MDHEN and CDR2 SYDVKM. The V end was cut by 2 bases, the J end by 1 base, with 17 bases between. The CDR3 contains 17 residues. CDR3 coding DNA: TGTGCCAGCAGTTTAGGGCGCCGGGCACCTATTAACTATGGCTACACCTTC. Translated, it gives CASSLGRRAPINYGYTF.

This clonotype was observed many times. The rearrangement links TRBV5-1 to TRBJ2-5, with TRBD2 identical over 7 bases. The CDR3 sequence is 15 residues long. Germline V CDR1 and CDR2: SGHRS, YFSETQ. Trimming at V came to 0 bases and at J to 4 bases, leaving 6 bases not matched to a gene. In DNA, the CDR3 is TGCGCCAGCAGCTTGGTGGCCAGGGAGGGAGAGACCCAGTACTTC. Translated: CASSLVAREGETQYF.

CDR3: CAWSTGASTEAFF. The CDR3, as DNA: TGTGCCTGGAGTACAGGGGCGAGCACTGAAGCTTTCTTT. The rearrangement uses TRBV30 and TRBJ1-1; 7 bases align to TRBD1. The CDR3 is 13 residues long. The germline V gene has CDR1 GTSNPN and CDR2 SVGIG (reference sequence). V shed 2 bases, J shed 4 bases, and the junction held 4 bases outside the gene matches.

This clonotype was detected only a few times. The V call is TRBV9, the J call TRBJ2-4; D is perhaps TRBD1 or TRBD2 (6 bases each). The ends were cut back, 3 bases at V and 8 bases at J, with 15 bases in the middle. The CDR3 runs 14 residues. CDR1 is SGDLS, CDR2 YYNGEE, per germline. CDR3 bases: TGTGCCAGCAGCGGACAAGGGGGGTGGCACATTCAGTACTTC. Translating gives CASSGQGGWHIQYF.

This clonotype was recorded at least ten times. The chain has TRBV19 and TRBJ2-1, with D perhaps matching TRBD1 (6 bases). This CDR3 comprises 15 residues. V was shortened by 5 bases and J by 4 bases, with 15 bases between the two germline ends. CDR1 and CDR2 (germline): LNHDA, SQIVND (reference sequence). This CDR3 is CASSGDMAGYNEQFF. The DNA for the CDR3 is TGTGCCAGTAGTGGGGACATGGCAGGGTACAATGAGCAGTTCTTC.

This chain links TRBV5-1 with TRBJ2-1; the match to TRBD2 covers 11 bases. The CDR3 covers 17 residues. The junction had 17 bases not matched to a gene; V was cut back by 6 bases and J by 9 bases. The germline V gene has CDR1 SGHRS and CDR2 YFSETQ. CDR3 nucleotides: TGCGCCAGCACCCACTCACTAGCGGGAGTGGGGTTCGGTGAGCAGTTCTTC. Its protein product is CASTHSLAGVGFGEQFF.

The chain links TRBV19 to TRBJ2-3; D remains unclear. The CDR3 is 19 residues long. V dropped 2 bases and J dropped 4 bases, with 25 bases sitting between them. Looked up from germline, CDR1 is LNHDA and CDR2 is SQIVND (reference sequence). CDR3 coding DNA: TGTGCCAGTAGTATACTTATGGGTTATCCCACCTCACACCCAGATACGCAGTATTTT. The encoded protein is CASSILMGYPTSHPDTQYF.

V is TRBV19 and J is TRBJ2-1; a possible D gene is TRBD2 (6 bases). CDR1 and CDR2 from the germline V gene are LNHDA and SQIVND (reference sequence). The CDR3 totals 13 residues. V lost 3 bases, J lost 8 bases, and 11 bases lay in between. The CDR3 region is CASSIGRSDEQFF. CDR3 nucleotides: TGTGCCAGTAGTATCGGGAGAAGCGATGAGCAGTTCTTC.

This clonotype was picked up many times. The CDR3 is CASSQGTTHTGELFF. The CDR3 nucleotides read TGTGCCAGCAGCCAAGGGACTACCCACACCGGGGAGCTGTTTTTT. V is TRBV3-1 and J is TRBJ2-2, with a tentative D call TRBD2 (6 bases). Germline V gene lookup returns CDR1 LGHDT and CDR2 YNNKEL (reference sequence). This CDR3 comprises 15 residues. The ends were cut back, 1 base at V and 3 bases at J, with 9 bases in the middle.

This clonotype was recorded a few times. The gene calls are TRBV3-1 and TRBJ2-3, with TRBD2 identical over 7 bases. CDR3 size: 16 residues. Germline V gene lookup returns CDR1 LGHDT and CDR2 YNNKEL (reference sequence). V shed 0 bases, J shed 4 bases, and the junction held 7 bases outside the gene matches. The CDR3 DNA is TGTGCCAGCAGCCAAGACGGAGCGGGAATCGCAGATACGCAGTATTTT. Encoded protein: CASSQDGAGIADTQYF.

The table lists this clonotype with many counts. The chain's CDR3 is CASSPSRGTANYGYTF. CDR3 coding DNA: TGTGCCAGCAGCCCCTCCAGGGGGACAGCTAACTATGGCTACACCTTC. This sequence joins TRBV27 and TRBJ1-2, with TRBD1 identical over 7 bases. The CDR3 contains 16 residues. The J segment lost 0 bases and the V segment lost 6 bases, leaving 10 bases of the junction unmatched. Per germline, CDR1 MNHEY and CDR2 SMNVEV (reference sequence).

The J gene is TRBJ1-5, the V gene TRBV15; 8 bases agree with TRBD1. Losses at the gene ends were 3 bases for V and 7 bases for J; bases not matched to a gene: 17. Germline V gives CDR1 LNHNV, CDR2 YYDKDF (reference sequence). The CDR3 covers 18 residues. The CDR3 DNA reads TGTGCCACCAGCAGGGGACCTCTAGACAGGGGAAAAAGCCAGCCCCAGCATTTT. Its translation: CATSRGPLDRGKSQPQHF.

This clonotype was seen many times. J is TRBJ1-3 and V is TRBV2, with 8 bases lining up with TRBD1. With 7 bases clipped from V and 4 bases from J, the junction kept 6 bases outside the gene matches. The CDR3 extends over 14 amino acids. In germline, CDR1 is SNHLY, CDR2 FYNNEI. The DNA of the CDR3 is TGTGCCAGCATTTCGGACAGGGTCGGAAACACCATATATTTT. Protein: CASISDRVGNTIYF.

Many counts were recorded for this clonotype. The V gene is TRBV5-1, the J gene TRBJ2-1; 9 bases fit TRBD1. CDR1 is SGHRS, CDR2 YFSETQ, per germline. The ends lost 2 bases at V and 7 bases at J; junction bases unmatched: 7. This CDR3 has 15 residues. The CDR3 coding sequence is TGCGCCAGCAGCTTAGGGACAGGGCCCACAAATGAGCAGTTCTTC. It specifies CASSLGTGPTNEQFF.

This clonotype came up many times. The V call is TRBV18, the J call TRBJ2-7; 9 nucleotides line up with TRBD1. CDR1 is KGHSH and CDR2 is LQKENI in the germline V gene. The V gene end was trimmed by 6 bases and the J gene end by 1 base; junction bases not matched to a gene: 7. This CDR3 spans 15 amino acids. Here the CDR3 reads CASSATGGSSYEQYF. CDR3 sequence (DNA): TGTGCCAGCTCCGCCACAGGGGGCTCGTCCTACGAGCAGTACTTC.

The rearrangement joins TRBV28 to TRBJ1-6; TRBD1 is a possible D gene (5 bases). Trimming took 3 bases from V and 0 from J, leaving 6 bases between them. The CDR3 sequence is 15 residues long. Per the germline V gene, CDR1 is MDHEN and CDR2 is SYDVKM. CDR3 DNA sequence: TGTGCCAGCAGTTTGCAGGGCTCCTATAATTCACCCCTCCACTTT. It codes for CASSLQGSYNSPLHF.

There are many counts of this clonotype. The chain carries TRBV5-1 and TRBJ1-1; D unclear. Trimming cost V 5 bases and J 1 base, with 18 bases left between them. Germline CDR1 and CDR2: SGHRS and YFSETQ. The CDR3 is 16 amino acids. Here the CDR3 DNA reads TGCGCCAGCAGACCGATCATGTGGAGGGCGAACACTGAAGCTTTCTTT. This codes for CASRPIMWRANTEAFF.

This clonotype was seen only a few times. The CDR3: CASSPQGGLGAKNIQYF. CDR3 bases: TGTGCCAGCTCACCACAGGGGGGCTTGGGGGCCAAAAACATTCAGTACTTC. The rearrangement links TRBV18 to TRBJ2-4; TRBD1 or TRBD2 may be the D gene (6 bases each). Looked up from germline, CDR1 is KGHSH and CDR2 is LQKENI. The CDR3 is 17 residues long. V lost 1 base, J lost 1 base, and 14 bases lay in between.

This clonotype occurred many times. The J gene is TRBJ1-5, the V gene TRBV2; 8 positions match TRBD1. Trimming took 6 bases from V and 3 from J; bases not matched to a gene: 4. Per the germline V gene, CDR1 is SNHLY and CDR2 is FYNNEI. The CDR3 is made up of 14 amino acids. This chain's CDR3 is CASRGTGTNQPQHF. CDR3 in DNA: TGTGCCAGCAGGGGGACAGGCACCAATCAGCCCCAGCATTTT.

This clonotype was observed a few times. The gene calls are TRBV6-1 and TRBJ2-1; D may be TRBD1 or TRBD2 (7 bases each). CDR3 length equals 15 residues. Germline lookup yields CDR1 MNHNS and CDR2 SASEGT. V gave up 4 bases and J gave up 12 bases, with 22 bases separating them. The CDR3 spells CASSGGGYRGQLQFF. Here the CDR3 DNA reads TGTGCCAGCAGTGGGGGGGGATACAGGGGTCAGTTGCAGTTCTTC.

This clonotype was observed many times. An end of the junction differs from the germline gene, which may be a read error. Here the CDR3 reads CASSLTGDLDEQFF. In nucleotides, the CDR3 is TGTGCTAGCAGCCTTACCGGTGACTTGGATGAGCAGTTCTTC. The chain carries TRBV7-7 and TRBJ2-1; no definite D call. Germline CDR1 SSHAT, CDR2 FNYEAQ (reference sequence). CDR3 length: 14 residues.

As to this clonotype: This sequence may be a read error, since a much larger clone differs from it by one base. The chain has TRBV6-5 and TRBJ2-7; 9 nucleotides agree with TRBD1. Germline loops: CDR1 MNHEY, CDR2 SVGAGI. This CDR3 is 16 amino acids long. The V segment lost 2 bases and the J segment 7 bases; nucleotides outside the gene matches: 12. For the CDR3, the DNA is TGTGCCAGCAGTTACGGCTTAACAGGGGGCCGGAATGAGCAGTACTTC. Its protein is CASSYGLTGGRNEQYF.